The TCR beta chain under discussion was sequenced for a study of CD8+ T cells in alopecia areata. Study observations and caveats: Mice showed TCR sharing more clearly than patients did, possibly owing to HLA. Higher clonality and more expanded CD8+ clones appeared in lesional than normal scalp.

Specimens obtained from alopecia areata patients comprised lesional scalp punch biopsies and peripheral blood. PBMCs were stained for CD3, CD4 and CD8, and CD4+ and CD8+ T cells were sorted. It was cDNA, reverse transcribed from extracted RNA, that served as the sequencing template. TCRdb's copy holds only in-frame clones and misses some; the assay was immunoSEQ multiplex PCR. The sample has around 82,000 clones, just over 50% seen once. The germline V gene has CDR1 MDHEN and CDR2 SYDVKM. Trimming stripped 2 bases from V and 4 bases from J, with 17 bases between. This CDR3 region has 16 residues. As for this clone: Its antigen is undetermined.

The TCR originated in a human donor with alopecia areata. Sequencing was performed on NKG2D-high CD8+ T cells sorted from blood. The rearrangement links TRBV28 to TRBJ1-2; D remains ambiguous. CDR3 DNA sequence: TGTGCCAGCAGTTTAGCCGGGGTCGCGCCCTTCTATGGCTACACCTTC. Translated, it gives CASSLAGVAPFYGYTF.